This T cell receptor (beta chain) was sequenced during a study of T-cell reconstitution after alpha-beta-depleted transplantation in children. The germline V and J ends were trimmed by 8 bases and 2 bases, with 14 bases remaining between them. This CDR3 has 14 residues. CDR1 is MNHEY and CDR2 is SMNVEV in the germline V gene (reference sequence). Preparation of the TCRbeta library involved a method that used unique molecular identifiers. In TCRdb, the PCR reads were re-called with MiXCR into one record per CDR3 protein. This sample yields some 520,000 distinct CDR3 sequences, of which 32% are seen a single time; roughly 2.5% belongs to the top ten.

This receptor was obtained from a human donor who donated a stem cell graft to a child with aplastic anemia. J is TRBJ2-3 and V is TRBV27; D is possibly TRBD1 (5 bases). Sequences were derived from PBMCs from the stem cell graft donor, sampled from the stem cell graft. CDR3 sequence reads: CASGIGALTDTQYF. CDR3 coding DNA: TGTGCCAGCGGCATTGGGGCTCTCACAGATACGCAGTATTTT.